The text below deals with one TCR beta chain. Its antigen is currently unknown. The data derive from a study of CD8 T cells in ankylosing spondylitis. Study-wide results and limits: A motif of eight highly homologous TCR beta variants was seen as apparently characteristic of ankylosing spondylitis blood.

TCRdb recomputed calls from the 5' RACE reads with MiXCR, one row per CDR3 protein. This table holds 100,000 to 150,000 distinct CDR3 sequences, about 15% found once. The CDR3 has 12 amino acids. The J segment lost 7 bases and the V segment lost 8 bases, leaving 4 bases of the junction unmatched. From germline, CDR1 is MGHDK and CDR2 SYGVNS. This sequence was found in a male donor with ankylosing spondylitis. The V and J genes are TRBV25-1 and TRBJ2-1, with TRBD1 matching 8 bases. Material for sequencing was blood, either unsorted or a sorted T cell fraction (not recorded which). CDR3 DNA: TGTGCCAGCGCCAACAGGGGGAATGAGCAGTTCTTC. As protein: CASANRGNEQFF. Full variable domain (outside the CDR3, taken from reference TRBV25-1 and TRBJ2-1): EADIYQTPRYLVIGTGKKITLECSQTMGHDKMYWYQQDPGMELHLIHYSYGVNSTEKGDLSSESTVSRIRTEHFPLTLESARPSHTSQYLCASANRGNEQFFGPGTRLTVL.